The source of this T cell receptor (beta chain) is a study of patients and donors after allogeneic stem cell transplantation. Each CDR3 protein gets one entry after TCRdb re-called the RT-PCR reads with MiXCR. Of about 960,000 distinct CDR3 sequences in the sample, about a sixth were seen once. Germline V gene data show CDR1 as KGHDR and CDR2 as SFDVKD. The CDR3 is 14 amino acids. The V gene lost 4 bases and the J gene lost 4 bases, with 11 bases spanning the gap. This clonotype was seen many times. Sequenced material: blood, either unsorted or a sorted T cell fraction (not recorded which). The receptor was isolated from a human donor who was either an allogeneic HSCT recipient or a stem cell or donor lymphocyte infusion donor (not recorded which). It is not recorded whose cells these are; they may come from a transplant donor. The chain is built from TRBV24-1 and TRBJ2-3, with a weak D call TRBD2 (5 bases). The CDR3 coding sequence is TGTGCCACCAGTGACCCGCTCGGGGCAGATACGCAGTATTTT. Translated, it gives CATSDPLGADTQYF.